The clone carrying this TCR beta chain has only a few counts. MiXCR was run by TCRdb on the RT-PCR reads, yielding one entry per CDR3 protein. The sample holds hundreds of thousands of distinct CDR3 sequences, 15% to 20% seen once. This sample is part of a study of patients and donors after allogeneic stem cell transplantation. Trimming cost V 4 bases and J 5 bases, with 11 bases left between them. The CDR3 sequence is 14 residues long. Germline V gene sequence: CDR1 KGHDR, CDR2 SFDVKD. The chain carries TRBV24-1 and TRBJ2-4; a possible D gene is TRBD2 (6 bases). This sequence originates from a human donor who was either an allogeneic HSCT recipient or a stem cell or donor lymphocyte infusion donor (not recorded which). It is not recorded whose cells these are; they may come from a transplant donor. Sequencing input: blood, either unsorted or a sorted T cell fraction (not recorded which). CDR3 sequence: CATSDPGLENIQYF. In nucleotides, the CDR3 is TGTGCCACCAGTGACCCGGGACTCGAAAACATTCAGTACTTC.